Presented here are 15 T cell receptor beta chains from one specimen sequenced in a study of T-cell memory formation after mild COVID-19. TCRdb ran MiXCR on the 5' RACE reads and lists one entry per CDR3 protein. The sample holds some 440,000 distinct CDR3 sequences, around a quarter seen once. Sequences were obtained from PBMCs or a T cell subset sorted from them (not recorded which). The receptor set was obtained from an adult woman who had mild COVID-19 (a few samples of this study predate the infection). Cell type and time point are not known.

This clonotype was counted only a few times. The chain joins TRBV4-3 to TRBJ2-5; tentatively, D is TRBD2 (6 bases). Germline CDR1 reads LGHNA; CDR2 reads YSLEER. V was shortened by 4 bases and J by 4 bases, with 16 bases between the two germline ends. The CDR3 spans 15 residues. This chain's CDR3 is CASSPGEDWGETQYF. CDR3 DNA sequence: TGCGCCAGCAGCCCGGGGGAGGACTGGGGAGAGACCCAGTACTTC.

In its sample, this clonotype was seen once. The CDR3 nucleotides are TGTGCCAGCAGTTTTAGCGGGAATGGGGACAATGAGCAGTTCTTC. Amino acid sequence: CASSFSGNGDNEQFF. The chain couples TRBV7-2 to TRBJ2-1, with 8 bases aligning to TRBD2. Germline V gene data show CDR1 as SGHTA and CDR2 as FQGNSA. The CDR3 is 15 amino acids. Losses at the gene ends were 6 bases for V and 5 bases for J; bases not matched to a gene: 9. Full variable domain (outside the CDR3, taken from reference TRBV7-2 and TRBJ2-1): GAGVSQSPSNKVTEKGKDVELRCDPISGHTALYWYRQSLGQGLEFLIYFQGNSAPDKSGLPSDRFSAERTGGSVSTLTIQRTQQEDSAVYLCASSFSGNGDNEQFFGPGTRLTVL.

The CDR3 DNA reads as TGCGCCAGCAGCCCCGACCCCGGGACTAGCGAAAACTACGAGCAGTACTTC. It specifies CASSPDPGTSENYEQYF. This rearrangement joins TRBV5-1 to TRBJ2-7; 10 bases are a match to TRBD2. The CDR3 consists of 17 residues. With 4 bases clipped from V and 3 bases from J, the junction kept 13 bases outside the gene matches. Looked up from germline, CDR1 is SGHRS and CDR2 is YFSETQ.

This clonotype has at least ten counts. The chain joins TRBV5-1 to TRBJ1-1, with D perhaps matching TRBD1 (5 bases). Germline V gene sequence: CDR1 SGHRS, CDR2 YFSETQ. Trimming shortened V by 4 bases and J by 4 bases, and 8 bases separated the two germline ends. The CDR3 sequence is 12 residues long. In DNA, the CDR3 is TGCGCCAGCAGCGGGGGTGCCACTGAAGCTTTCTTT. Residues: CASSGGATEAFF. The full variable domain, in which reference TRBV5-1 and TRBJ1-1 provide the parts outside the CDR3, is KAGVTQTPRYLIKTRGQQVTLSCSPISGHRSVSWYQQTPGQGLQFLFEYFSETQRNKGNFPGRFSGRQFSNSRSEMNVSTLELGDSALYLCASSGGATEAFFGQGTRLTVV.

This clonotype was observed a few times. This CDR3 is CAWTGNYGYTF. CDR3 DNA: TGTGCCTGGACAGGGAACTATGGCTACACCTTC. This chain uses TRBV30 with TRBJ1-2, with D tentatively TRBD1 (5 bases). The length of the CDR3 is 11 residues. The V end lost 4 bases, the J end lost 2 bases, and 5 bases lay between the germline ends. In germline, CDR1 is GTSNPN, CDR2 SVGIG (reference sequence).

In its sample, this clonotype was seen a few times. The rearrangement uses TRBV4-1 and TRBJ2-2, with TRBD1 matching 7 bases. The junction had 19 bases not matched to a gene; V was cut back by 1 base and J by 5 bases. The CDR3 is 20 amino acids. Germline values: CDR1 MGHRA, CDR2 YSYEKL. DNA of the CDR3: TGCGCCAGCAGCCAAGGGGACAGCCGTAGAGAGGTATTGAGGACCGGGGAGCTGTTTTTT. Protein sequence: CASSQGDSRREVLRTGELFF.

There are a few counts of this clonotype. The V call is TRBV24-1, the J call TRBJ2-1; TRBD1 matches at 8 bases. This CDR3 has 16 residues. Germline trimming cut 2 bases from V and 3 bases from J; bases unmatched to any gene: 5. The germline V gene encodes CDR1 KGHDR and CDR2 SFDVKD. CDR3 nucleotide sequence: TGTGCCACCAGTGATTCCAGGGGGCAGGACTACAATGAGCAGTTCTTC. Amino acids: CATSDSRGQDYNEQFF.

The genes are TRBV6-2 or TRBV6-3 and TRBJ2-6; D gene unclear. This CDR3 spans 14 amino acids. Germline lookup yields CDR1 MNHEY and CDR2 SVGEGT. V dropped 3 bases and J dropped 2 bases, with 5 bases sitting between them. Here the CDR3 DNA reads TGTGCCAGCAGTTATACCGCTGGGGCCAACGTCCTGACTTTC. Its protein product is CASSYTAGANVLTF.

The chain recombines TRBV5-1 with TRBJ2-2; D is undetermined. The V end was cut by 1 base, the J end by 1 base, with 8 bases between. Germline CDR1 and CDR2: SGHRS and YFSETQ. This CDR3 is built from 15 residues. The CDR3 coding sequence is TGCGCCAGCAGCTTGCGAGTGCTGAACACCGGGGAGCTGTTTTTT. It specifies CASSLRVLNTGELFF. The full variable domain, in which reference TRBV5-1 and TRBJ2-2 provide the parts outside the CDR3, is KAGVTQTPRYLIKTRGQQVTLSCSPISGHRSVSWYQQTPGQGLQFLFEYFSETQRNKGNFPGRFSGRQFSNSRSEMNVSTLELGDSALYLCASSLRVLNTGELFFGEGSRLTVL.

By share of the sample, this clonotype is medium-sized. The chain employs TRBV5-1 and TRBJ2-5; no clear D gene. Germline V gene data show CDR1 as SGHRS and CDR2 as YFSETQ. The CDR3 totals 14 residues. Trimming pared 1 base from V and 5 bases from J, leaving 12 bases between. CDR3 sequence: CASSLFIYEETQYF. CDR3 in DNA: TGCGCCAGCAGCTTGTTCATCTACGAGGAGACCCAGTACTTC.

This chain's CDR3 is CASSTRTGNYEQYF. The CDR3 nucleotides are TGCGCCAGCAGCACGCGGACAGGGAACTACGAGCAGTACTTC. The chain links TRBV5-1 to TRBJ2-7; 8 nucleotides line up with TRBD1. Germline V gene lookup returns CDR1 SGHRS and CDR2 YFSETQ. The CDR3 contains 14 residues. Trimming removed 4 bases from V and 3 bases from J; junction bases left unmatched: 6.

The chain joins TRBV25-1 to TRBJ2-5, with D perhaps TRBD1 (6 bases). The CDR3 length is 15 residues. Trimming pared 0 bases from V and 2 bases from J, leaving 10 bases between. CDR1 and CDR2 from the germline V gene are MGHDK and SYGVNS. This CDR3 is CASSEYGTSQETQYF. The CDR3 DNA reads TGTGCCAGCAGTGAATACGGGACATCACAAGAGACCCAGTACTTC.

The V call is TRBV14, the J call TRBJ1-1; the D is unclear. Germline V gene lookup returns CDR1 SGHDN and CDR2 FVKESK. The ends were cut back, 4 bases at V and 5 bases at J, with 14 bases in the middle. This CDR3 contains 14 residues. CDR3 bases: TGTGCCAGCAGCCCCCAACTCGGGGAAACTGAAGCTTTCTTT. Amino acid sequence: CASSPQLGETEAFF.

The genes are TRBV27 and TRBJ2-2, with D unresolved. The V end was cut by 6 bases, the J end by 1 base, with 9 bases between. Germline CDR1 and CDR2: MNHEY and SMNVEV (reference sequence). The CDR3 length is 14 residues. This chain's CDR3 is CASRLIGNTGELFF. The CDR3, as DNA: TGTGCCAGCAGGCTAATAGGGAACACCGGGGAGCTGTTTTTT.

This clonotype has only one observation. The chain recombines TRBV6-2 or TRBV6-3 with TRBJ2-3; TRBD2 is a possible D gene (6 bases). CDR3 length: 16 residues. The V end lost 6 bases, the J end lost 3 bases, and 19 bases lay between the germline ends. CDR1 is MNHEY and CDR2 is SVGEGT in the germline V gene. The CDR3 here is CASSRPSRGTTDTQYF. The CDR3 DNA reads as TGTGCCAGCAGCCGCCCCTCCCGGGGGACGACAGATACGCAGTATTTT.